This T cell receptor beta chain was documented in a study of OX40 agonist ivuxolimab in advanced cancers. Germline values: CDR1 WSHSY, CDR2 SAAADI. V shed 6 bases and J shed 0 bases, with 9 bases lying between them. The CDR3 sequence is 14 residues long. The method was immunoSEQ multiplex PCR; TCRdb's version includes in-frame clones alone and lacks a portion of them. The table records about 30,000 clones, just over 90% of them present only once. The material sequenced was CD4+ or CD8+ T cells sorted from blood, taken in a trial of the OX40 agonist ivuxolimab. The chain links TRBV10-2 to TRBJ1-5, with a possible D match to TRBD1 (5 bases). This receptor was identified in an adult with an advanced solid tumor such as melanoma, head and neck, liver or kidney cancer. The CDR3, as DNA: TGCGCCAGCAGCGGGACGGTTAGCAATCAGCCCCAGCATTTT. This translates into CASSGTVSNQPQHF.